The 11 T cell receptor beta chains presented below share a single source sample, sequenced in a study of molecular identifiers for immune sequencing clone quantification. TCRdb re-analysed the PCR reads in MiXCR, keeping a single row per CDR3 protein. The repertoire consists of 8,500 to 11,000 distinct CDR3 sequences, with approximately 19% occurring once and the leading ten covering over 1.5%. The material sequenced was naive CD8+ T cells from blood, with Jurkat cell RNA spiked in. The subset is: FACS-sorted CD8+CD4-CCR7+CD45RA+ naive T cells. These receptors were obtained from a human donor in good health. Some libraries in this study had Jurkat cell RNA spiked in.

By proportion, this clonotype is medium-sized (0.01 to 0.1%). The chain uses TRBV4-1 and TRBJ2-2; 9 positions match TRBD2. CDR1 and CDR2 (germline): MGHRA, YSYEKL. J was trimmed by 5 bases and V by 5 bases; bases with no gene match: 6. This CDR3 has 15 residues. The CDR3 reads CASSLISGSTGELFF. As DNA, the CDR3 is TGCGCCAGCAGCTTGATTAGCGGGAGTACCGGGGAGCTGTTTTTT.

This clonotype showed up just a few times. The chain recombines TRBV5-6 with TRBJ1-5; 10 nucleotides match TRBD1. Germline trimming cut 3 bases from V and 4 bases from J; bases unmatched to any gene: 4. CDR1 SGHDT and CDR2 YYEEEE come from the germline V gene. This CDR3 spans 15 amino acids. CDR3 sequence reads: CASSWGTGANQPQHF. CDR3 nucleotide sequence: TGTGCCAGCAGCTGGGGGACAGGGGCAAATCAGCCCCAGCATTTT.

This clonotype is medium-sized (0.01 to 0.1%). The chain couples TRBV20-1 to TRBJ2-5, with 7 bases lining up with TRBD2. This CDR3 spans 14 amino acids. With 3 bases clipped from V and 5 bases from J, the junction kept 9 bases outside the gene matches. Germline-derived CDR1 and CDR2 are DFQATT and SNEGSKA (reference sequence). The CDR3, as DNA: TGCAGTGCTAGTCCTCCAGCGGGATTCGAGACCCAGTACTTC. It codes for CSASPPAGFETQYF.

J is TRBJ1-3 and V is TRBV19; D unclear. The CDR3 totals 15 residues. Deletions cut 3 bases from V and 2 bases from J, with 11 bases between. Germline V gene lookup returns CDR1 LNHDA and CDR2 SQIVND (reference sequence). The CDR3 here is CASSIVAGAGNTIYF. The CDR3 DNA reads TGTGCCAGTAGTATTGTGGCTGGGGCTGGAAACACCATATATTTT. The entire variable domain, with the rest obtained from reference TRBV19 and TRBJ1-3, is as follows: DGGITQSPKYLFRKEGQNVTLSCEQNLNHDAMYWYRQDPGQGLRLIYYSQIVNDFQKGDIAEGYSVSREKKESFPLTVTSAQKNPTAFYLCASSIVAGAGNTIYFGEGSWLTVV.

This sequence joins TRBV11-3 and TRBJ2-1, with D unresolved. The germline V gene encodes CDR1 SGHNT and CDR2 YENEEA. Trimming removed 2 bases from V and 5 bases from J, with 4 bases in between. The CDR3 is made up of 12 amino acids. The CDR3 bases are TGTGCCAGCAGCTTAAGTGACAATGAGCAGTTCTTC. Translation: CASSLSDNEQFF.

This clonotype is labeled medium-sized. V is TRBV7-9 and J is TRBJ2-5; D is possibly TRBD1 (6 bases). In germline, CDR1 is SEHNR, CDR2 FQNEAQ (reference sequence). CDR3 length: 16 residues. The V gene lost 0 bases and the J gene lost 5 bases, with 16 bases spanning the gap. The CDR3 nucleotides read TGTGCCAGCAGCTTAGCGCCAGGGGCGAGTGGGGAGACCCAGTACTTC. Translated: CASSLAPGASGETQYF.

At least ten counts were recorded for this clonotype. The chain has TRBV2 and TRBJ2-1; 7 bases line up with TRBD2. Per the germline V gene, CDR1 is SNHLY and CDR2 is FYNNEI. This CDR3 has 18 amino acids. With V trimmed by 2 bases and J by 3 bases, 13 bases remained unmatched. Here the CDR3 DNA reads TGTGCCAGCAGTGAATCCCCCCGACTAGCTATGGGCTACAATGAGCAGTTCTTC. Protein sequence: CASSESPRLAMGYNEQFF.

This clonotype was picked up a small number of times. This chain links TRBV27 with TRBJ2-1; D is undetermined. This CDR3 contains 13 residues. CDR1 is MNHEY, CDR2 SMNVEV, per germline (reference sequence). Trimming removed 1 base at V and 6 bases at J, with 7 bases between. The CDR3 loop is CASSLLGGNEQFF. CDR3 bases: TGTGCCAGCAGTTTATTAGGTGGCAATGAGCAGTTCTTC.

The chain couples TRBV12-3 or TRBV12-4 to TRBJ2-7; the match to TRBD1 covers 7 bases. The J segment lost 3 bases and the V segment lost 5 bases, leaving 4 bases of the junction unmatched. The CDR3 is 13 residues long. This chain's CDR3 is CASSNTGVYEQYF. For the CDR3, the DNA is TGTGCCAGCAGTAACACAGGGGTCTACGAGCAGTACTTC.

Relative to its sample, this clonotype is large. The chain couples TRBV7-2 to TRBJ1-2, with D perhaps matching TRBD1 (5 bases). From germline, CDR1 is SGHTA and CDR2 FQGNSA. The V end lost 4 bases, the J end lost 2 bases, and 14 bases lay between the germline ends. This CDR3 is built from 15 residues. CDR3 coding DNA: TGTGCCAGCAGCTCAACAGGAAAAAGCAACTATGGCTACACCTTC. Translated: CASSSTGKSNYGYTF.

Within the sample, this clonotype is medium-sized. The chain has TRBV27 and TRBJ1-1, with D hard to call. This CDR3 is 15 amino acids long. The germline V gene has CDR1 MNHEY and CDR2 SMNVEV (reference sequence). V lost 2 bases to trimming and J lost 1 base, with 11 bases between them. The CDR3: CASSLGAGSNTEAFF. DNA of the CDR3: TGTGCCAGCAGTTTAGGAGCAGGCTCGAACACTGAAGCTTTCTTT.